The TCR beta chain under discussion was sequenced for a study of identifying expanded T cells in peripheral blood. The repertoire was sequenced with immunoSEQ multiplex PCR; TCRdb's copy has only in-frame clones and lacks some. The table records tens of thousands of clones, approximately 85% of them present only once. No infections or other immune events were documented during collection. General study results and limits: Over approximately two and four weeks, about 17 and 20 clones changed, versus roughly 1.1 between replicates.

CDR1 is MNHNY, CDR2 SVGAGI, per germline (reference sequence). The CDR3 is made up of 14 amino acids. Trimming cost V 6 bases and J 2 bases, with 12 bases left between them. In its sample, this clone was seen once. Its specificity is not known. J is TRBJ2-3 and V is TRBV6-6; tentative D call: TRBD2 (6 bases). Sequencing used blood. The sequence came from a person aged 18 to 69 in good health. The CDR3 bases are TGTGCCAGCAGCGATGGGGGGTACACAGATACGCAGTATTTT. As protein: CASSDGGYTDTQYF.